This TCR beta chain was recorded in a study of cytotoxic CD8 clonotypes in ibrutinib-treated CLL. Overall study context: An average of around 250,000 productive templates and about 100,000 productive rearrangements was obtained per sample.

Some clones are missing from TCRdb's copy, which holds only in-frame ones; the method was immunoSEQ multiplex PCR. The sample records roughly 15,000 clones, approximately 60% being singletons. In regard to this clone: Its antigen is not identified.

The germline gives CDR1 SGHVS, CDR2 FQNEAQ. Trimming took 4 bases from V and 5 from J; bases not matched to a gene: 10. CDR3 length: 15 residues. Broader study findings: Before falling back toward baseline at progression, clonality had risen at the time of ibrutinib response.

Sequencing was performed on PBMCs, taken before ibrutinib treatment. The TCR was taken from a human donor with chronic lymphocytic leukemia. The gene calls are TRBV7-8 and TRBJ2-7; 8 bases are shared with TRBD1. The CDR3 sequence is CASSSIRTGLHEQYF. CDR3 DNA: TGTGCCAGCAGCTCTATAAGGACAGGGTTGCACGAGCAGTACTTC. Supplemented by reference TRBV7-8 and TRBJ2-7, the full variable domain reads GAGVSQSPRYKVAKRGQDVALRCDPISGHVSLFWYQQALGQGPEFLTYFQNEAQLDKSGLPSDRFFAERPEGSVSTLKIQRTQQEDSAVYLCASSSIRTGLHEQYFGPGTRLTVT.